This T cell receptor (beta chain) is from a study of identical twins. This clonotype has just a few counts. What it binds is not known. Study findings and constraints: Conclusions relied on cross-sectional statistical analysis, not following the same donors.

V shed 4 bases and J 0 bases; nucleotides not matched to a gene: 11. This CDR3 is 18 amino acids long. Germline V gene lookup returns CDR1 MDHEN and CDR2 SYDVKM. TCRdb re-derived calls from the 5' RACE reads in MiXCR, one entry per CDR3 protein. The sample holds around 550,000 distinct CDR3 sequences, 15% seen once. The same data also contributed to another study, on yellow fever vaccine responses in identical twins. That study adds: Reportedly, twins showed a vaccine T cell response that looked partly convergent and partly personalized.

The rearrangement uses TRBV28 and TRBJ2-3; 9 nucleotides agree with TRBD2. The sequence was collected from a woman aged 18-29 years in good health. The specimen was CD4+ T cells sorted from blood. Written as DNA, the CDR3 is TGTGCCAGCAGTTCGTCCCGGGTAGCGGGAGTAAGCACAGATACGCAGTATTTT. The encoded protein is CASSSSRVAGVSTDTQYF.